These 20 T cell receptor beta chains came from one sample sequenced in a study of T cell clones after liver transplantation. Using immunoSEQ multiplex PCR, the repertoire was profiled, and TCRdb retains in-frame clones only, with some absent. The table lists about 120,000 clones, about nine tenths of them singletons, with around 0.83% in the top ten. Material: CD4+ T cells from blood, obtained 12 months after liver transplant. The source is a human patient who received a liver transplant. Some of these T cells may belong to the graft donor.

DNA for the CDR3: TGCGCCAGCAGCTCCGGACAGGGAAATGAAAAACTGTTTTTT. It specifies CASSSGQGNEKLFF. V gene TRBV5-1 combines with J gene TRBJ1-4; 8 bases agree with TRBD1. The CDR3 is made up of 14 amino acids. The germline gives CDR1 SGHRS, CDR2 YFSETQ. V trimming: 3 bases; J trimming: 5 bases; junction bases outside the gene matches: 3.

V usage is TRBV29-1 and J usage is TRBJ2-7; TRBD1 agrees at 8 bases. Germline loops: CDR1 SQVTM, CDR2 ANQGSEA. The CDR3 has 14 amino acids. V gave up 5 bases and J gave up 4 bases; unmatched junction bases: 10. CDR3 region: CSVSVTGGRYEQYF. The CDR3 nucleotides read TGCAGCGTTTCGGTCACAGGGGGGAGGTACGAGCAGTACTTC.

J is TRBJ2-2 and V is TRBV11-2, with unresolved D. The length of the CDR3 is 19 residues. Trimming left V 5 bases short and J 0 bases short, with 22 bases between. Germline lookup yields CDR1 SGHAT and CDR2 FQNNGV. CDR3 protein: CASSPRRPLPFPNTGELFF. The CDR3 bases are TGTGCCAGCAGCCCCAGGCGTCCGCTCCCCTTCCCGAACACCGGGGAGCTGTTTTTT.

The chain is built from TRBV7-6 and TRBJ2-5; a weak D match, TRBD1 (6 bases). Germline CDR1 and CDR2: SGHVS and FNYEAQ. This CDR3 is built from 14 residues. The V gene lost 6 bases and the J gene lost 5 bases, with 16 bases spanning the gap. CDR3 bases: TGTGCCAGCAGGTCCAGGGGACCCTTTGAGACCCAGTACTTC. As protein: CASRSRGPFETQYF. Looking up the rest from reference TRBV7-6 and TRBJ2-5 gives the full variable domain: GAGVSQSPRYKVTKRGQDVALRCDPISGHVSLYWYRQALGQGPEFLTYFNYEAQQDKSGLPNDRFSAERPEGSISTLTIQRTEQRDSAMYRCASRSRGPFETQYFGPGTRLLVL.

J is TRBJ2-2 and V is TRBV5-1, with D possibly being TRBD2 (6 bases). CDR3 length equals 14 residues. Germline values: CDR1 SGHRS, CDR2 YFSETQ. V lost 5 bases to trimming and J lost 3 bases, with 11 bases between them. The CDR3 DNA sequence: TGCGCCAGCAGTCGGGAGATAGACACCGGGGAGCTGTTTTTT. It codes for CASSREIDTGELFF. Complete variable domain (other parts from reference TRBV5-1 and TRBJ2-2): KAGVTQTPRYLIKTRGQQVTLSCSPISGHRSVSWYQQTPGQGLQFLFEYFSETQRNKGNFPGRFSGRQFSNSRSEMNVSTLELGDSALYLCASSREIDTGELFFGEGSRLTVL.

This chain joins TRBV18 and TRBJ2-5; D possibly matches TRBD1 or TRBD2 (5 bases each). CDR3 length: 15 residues. The V end lost 3 bases, the J end lost 2 bases, and 13 bases lay between the germline ends. Germline V gives CDR1 KGHSH, CDR2 LQKENI. DNA for the CDR3: TGTGCCAGCTCACCTACTCGTGGGGGACAAGAGACCCAGTACTTC. This sequence encodes CASSPTRGGQETQYF.

The chain is built from TRBV7-8 and TRBJ1-2, with D possibly TRBD1 on 6 matching bases. The CDR3 is 14 residues long. Looked up from germline, CDR1 is SGHVS and CDR2 is FQNEAQ. The V gene lost 5 bases and the J gene lost 8 bases, with 18 bases spanning the gap. The CDR3 spells CASSRRGQKEGYTF. In nucleotides, the CDR3 is TGTGCCAGCAGCAGGCGAGGACAGAAAGAAGGCTACACCTTC.

The chain couples TRBV4-3 to TRBJ1-4; D is uncertain. Per germline, CDR1 LGHNA and CDR2 YSLEER. The CDR3 runs 13 residues. V lost 2 bases, J lost 3 bases, and 4 bases lay in between. The CDR3 loop reads CASSQLANEKLFF. DNA for the CDR3: TGCGCCAGCAGCCAATTGGCTAATGAAAAACTGTTTTTT.

The chain recombines TRBV2 with TRBJ2-3; possibly TRBD1 for D (5 bases). With 3 bases removed from V and 2 bases from J, the gap between germline ends came to 12 bases. The CDR3 loop spans 15 amino acids. CDR1 SNHLY and CDR2 FYNNEI come from the germline V gene. The CDR3 coding sequence is TGTGCCAGCAGTGACAGGGTCCGACACACAGATACGCAGTATTTT. The encoded protein is CASSDRVRHTDTQYF.

This rearrangement joins TRBV2 to TRBJ2-1; D possibly matches TRBD1 or TRBD2 (5 bases each). V was cut by 2 bases and J by 5 bases, with 16 bases left in between. Per the germline V gene, CDR1 is SNHLY and CDR2 is FYNNEI. The CDR3 is 16 residues long. The CDR3 DNA sequence: TGTGCCAGCAGTGAATCGAGCGGATGGGGCCACAATGAGCAGTTCTTC. Its translation: CASSESSGWGHNEQFF. The full variable domain, its missing parts supplied by reference TRBV2 and TRBJ2-1, is EPEVTQTPSHQVTQMGQEVILRCVPISNHLYFYWYRQILGQKVEFLVSFYNNEISEKSEIFDDQFSVERPDGSNFTLKIRSTKLEDSAMYFCASSESSGWGHNEQFFGPGTRLTVL.

The rearrangement joins TRBV4-2 to TRBJ1-2, with D uncertain. The germline V gene has CDR1 LGHNA and CDR2 YNFKEQ. Trimming took off 0 bases at V and 6 bases at J, with 8 bases between the two ends. The CDR3 is 13 amino acids. CDR3 protein: CASSQDMRNGYTF. CDR3 coding DNA: TGTGCCAGCAGCCAAGATATGAGGAATGGCTACACCTTC.

This clone was found once. The rearrangement links TRBV30 to TRBJ1-6, with 9 nucleotides matching TRBD1. This CDR3 has 17 residues. V lost 3 bases and J lost 6; bases outside the gene matches: 12. The germline V gene has CDR1 GTSNPN and CDR2 SVGIG (reference sequence). DNA of the CDR3: TGTGCCTGGAGCTCTTCTCCTCAGGGACAGGGTAATTCACCCCTCCACTTT. Its protein product is CAWSSSPQGQGNSPLHF.

The rearrangement links TRBV11-3 to TRBJ2-1, with 7 bases lining up with TRBD2. This CDR3 has 16 amino acids. Germline CDR1 is SGHNT and CDR2 is YENEEA. Trimming at V came to 1 base and at J to 10 bases, leaving 13 bases not matched to a gene. Written as DNA, the CDR3 is TGTGCCAGCAGCTTAGTGGTTAGCGGGCGCTCACTCGAGCAGTTCTTC. The encoded protein is CASSLVVSGRSLEQFF. Full variable domain (missing parts from reference TRBV11-3 and TRBJ2-1): EAGVVQSPRYKIIEKKQPVAFWCNPISGHNTLYWYLQNLGQGPELLIRYENEEAVDDSQLPKDRFSAERLKGVDSTLKIQPAELGDSAVYLCASSLVVSGRSLEQFFGPGTRLTVL.

The V and J genes are TRBV7-9 and TRBJ2-1, with 10 bases that match TRBD2. Germline-derived CDR1 and CDR2 are SEHNR and FQNEAQ (reference sequence). The length of the CDR3 is 17 residues. The trim removed 0 bases at V and 6 bases at J, leaving 8 bases unmatched. The chain's CDR3 is CASSLALASGSGNEQFF. DNA for the CDR3: TGTGCCAGCAGCTTAGCGCTGGCTAGCGGGAGTGGCAATGAGCAGTTCTTC.

This chain joins TRBV10-2 and TRBJ1-1; no clear D. This CDR3 spans 15 amino acids. CDR1 and CDR2 (germline): WSHSY, SAAADI. V was cut by 0 bases and J by 1 base, with 9 bases left in between. The CDR3 DNA sequence: TGCGCCAGCAGTGAGTCGATATCTGGGAACACTGAAGCTTTCTTT. It is translated as CASSESISGNTEAFF.

This clone has just one count. This chain connects TRBV19 to TRBJ2-7; D is unclear. Germline V gene lookup returns CDR1 LNHDA and CDR2 SQIVND (reference sequence). The germline V and J ends were trimmed by 4 bases and 4 bases, with 14 bases remaining between them. This CDR3 region has 14 residues. The chain's CDR3 is CASSTIEADYEQYF. The DNA of the CDR3 is TGTGCCAGTAGTACTATTGAGGCGGATTACGAGCAGTACTTC. Full variable domain (rest looked up from reference TRBV19 and TRBJ2-7): DGGITQSPKYLFRKEGQNVTLSCEQNLNHDAMYWYRQDPGQGLRLIYYSQIVNDFQKGDIAEGYSVSREKKESFPLTVTSAQKNPTAFYLCASSTIEADYEQYFGPGTRLTVT.

The chain joins TRBV7-3 to TRBJ2-3, with no clear D. The CDR3 extends over 14 amino acids. Trimming pared 6 bases from V and 2 bases from J, leaving 12 bases between. Germline loops: CDR1 SGHTA, CDR2 FQGTGA. CDR3 sequence reads: CASRLGPNTDTQYF. CDR3 nucleotides: TGTGCCAGCAGGCTAGGGCCCAACACAGATACGCAGTATTTT.

This chain joins TRBV5-1 and TRBJ2-3, with 9 nucleotides matching TRBD2. V trimming: 4 bases; J trimming: 5 bases; junction bases outside the gene matches: 8. Germline V gene data show CDR1 as SGHRS and CDR2 as YFSETQ. This CDR3 spans 15 amino acids. CDR3 in DNA: TGCGCCAGCAGCATCCAAGAAGCGGGAGGAGATACGCAGTATTTT. This codes for CASSIQEAGGDTQYF.

The chain joins TRBV5-8 to TRBJ2-1; weak D call: TRBD2 (5 bases). This CDR3 has 12 amino acids. Trimming took off 4 bases at V and 8 bases at J, with 10 bases between the two ends. Germline-derived CDR1 and CDR2 are SGHTS and YDEGEE. The DNA for the CDR3 is TGTGCCAGCAGCCCACGGCGGGATGAGCAGTTCTTC. Translating it yields CASSPRRDEQFF.

This chain connects TRBV21-1 to TRBJ2-7; TRBD2, the table's D call, was not compared with the DNA. TRBV21-1 is deemed a pseudogene. This CDR3 has 18 amino acids. The chain's CDR3 is CASSTPGTSGRAGHEQYF. As DNA, the CDR3 is TGTGCCAGCAGCACCCCCGGGACTAGCGGGAGGGCTGGTCACGAGCAGTACTTC.